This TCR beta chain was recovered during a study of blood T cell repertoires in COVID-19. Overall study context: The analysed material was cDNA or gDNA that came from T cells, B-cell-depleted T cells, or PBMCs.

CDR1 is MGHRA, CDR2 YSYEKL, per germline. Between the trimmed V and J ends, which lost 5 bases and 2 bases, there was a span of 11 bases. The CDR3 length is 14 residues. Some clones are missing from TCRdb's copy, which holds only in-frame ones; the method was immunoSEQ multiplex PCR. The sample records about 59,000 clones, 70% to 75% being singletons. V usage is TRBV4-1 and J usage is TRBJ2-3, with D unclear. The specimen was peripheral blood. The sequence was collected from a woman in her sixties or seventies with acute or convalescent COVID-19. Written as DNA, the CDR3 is TGCGCCAGCAGCGACAATCCCAACACAGATACGCAGTATTTT. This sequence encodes CASSDNPNTDTQYF.